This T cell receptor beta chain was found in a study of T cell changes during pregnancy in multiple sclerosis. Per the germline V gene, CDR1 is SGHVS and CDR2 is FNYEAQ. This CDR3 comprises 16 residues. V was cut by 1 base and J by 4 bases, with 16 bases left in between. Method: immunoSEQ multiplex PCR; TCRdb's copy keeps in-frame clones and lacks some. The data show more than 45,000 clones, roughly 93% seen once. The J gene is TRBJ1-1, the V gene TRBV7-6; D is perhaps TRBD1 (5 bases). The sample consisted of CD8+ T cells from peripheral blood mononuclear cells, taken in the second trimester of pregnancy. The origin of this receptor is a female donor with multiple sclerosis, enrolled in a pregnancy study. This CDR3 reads CASSLGGGRGVTEAFF. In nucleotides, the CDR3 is TGTGCCAGCAGCTTAGGGGGGGGGAGAGGGGTCACTGAAGCTTTCTTT.